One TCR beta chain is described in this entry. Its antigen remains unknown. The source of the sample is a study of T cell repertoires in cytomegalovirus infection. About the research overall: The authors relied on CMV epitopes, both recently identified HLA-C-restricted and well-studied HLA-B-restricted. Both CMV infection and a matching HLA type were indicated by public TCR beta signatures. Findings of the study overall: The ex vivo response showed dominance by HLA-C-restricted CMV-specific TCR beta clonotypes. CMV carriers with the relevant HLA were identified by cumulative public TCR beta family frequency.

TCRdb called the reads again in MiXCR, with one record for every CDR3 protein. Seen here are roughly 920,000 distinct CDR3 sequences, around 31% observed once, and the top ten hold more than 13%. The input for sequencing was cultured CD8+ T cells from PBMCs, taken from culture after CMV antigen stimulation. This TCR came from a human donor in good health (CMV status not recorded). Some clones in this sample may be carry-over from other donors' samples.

This CDR3 is CASSDGRQGATEAFF. Here the CDR3 DNA reads TGTGCCAGCAGTGATGGGCGACAGGGGGCAACTGAAGCTTTCTTT. The V call is TRBV2, the J call TRBJ1-1; the match to TRBD1 covers 10 bases. Germline lookup yields CDR1 SNHLY and CDR2 FYNNEI. The trim removed 3 bases at V and 5 bases at J, leaving 6 bases unmatched. The CDR3 is 15 amino acids.